A selection of T cell receptor beta chains follows, all from one sample in a study of blood T cell repertoires in COVID-19. The repertoire was sequenced with immunoSEQ multiplex PCR; TCRdb's copy has only in-frame clones and lacks some. Of some 350,000 clones in the sample, more than 70% were seen once. Material for sequencing was peripheral blood. The receptor source for this set is a woman aged 70-85 years with COVID-19, enrolled during active disease. Both conserved end residues are part of each CDR3. D genes are given only for firm matches. Some rows mark clone size as missing; the rest say once, few, many or name a class of expanded clone.

v_gene,abundance,j_gene,d_gene,CDR3aa,CDR3nt
TRBV24-1,-,TRBJ1-2,TRBD1,CATSDLGGGLAGYTF,TGTGCCACCAGTGATTTAGGAGGGGGCCTGGCTGGCTACACCTTC
TRBV30,-,TRBJ1-1,TRBD1,CAWSSGGGFKAFF,TGTGCCTGGAGTTCAGGGGGCGGGTTTAAAGCTTTCTTT
TRBV27,-,TRBJ1-2,-,CASSLQPLTGNRGYTF,TGTGCCAGCAGCCTTCAACCCTTGACAGGAAATCGGGGCTACACCTTC
TRBV7-9,-,TRBJ2-3,-,CASSQDQGTQYF,TGTGCCAGCAGCCAAGATCAGGGTACGCAGTATTTT
TRBV18,-,TRBJ2-7,TRBD1,CASSLRGTGVPYEQYF,TGTGCCAGCTCACTGCGGGGGACAGGGGTCCCCTACGAGCAGTACTTC
TRBV7-6,-,TRBJ2-1,TRBD2,CASSFSAGGQIDEQFF,TGTGCCAGCAGCTTTTCTGCGGGGGGCCAAATCGATGAGCAGTTCTTC
TRBV9,-,TRBJ1-2,-,CASSVALGNYGYTF,TGTGCCAGCAGCGTAGCGCTAGGTAACTATGGCTACACCTTC
TRBV11-2,-,TRBJ2-5,TRBD2,CASSVGGARETQYF,TGTGCCAGCAGCGTCGGGGGGGCACGAGAGACCCAGTACTTC
TRBV27,-,TRBJ1-5,TRBD1,CASSLNRGGYQPQHF,TGTGCCAGCAGTCTAAACAGGGGCGGCTATCAGCCCCAGCATTTT
TRBV7-2,-,TRBJ2-5,-,CASSLVDSQQETQYF,TGTGCCAGCAGCTTAGTTGATAGCCAGCAAGAGACCCAGTACTTC
TRBV24-1,-,TRBJ2-3,-,CATSDSSTDTQYF,TGTGCCACCAGTGATTCTTCTACAGATACGCAGTATTTT
TRBV19,-,TRBJ2-1,-,CASSIGGGLNEQFF,TGTGCCAGTAGTATAGGGGGGGGCCTCAATGAGCAGTTCTTC
TRBV3-1/TRBV3-2,once,TRBJ2-2,TRBD2,CASSLKTRGGPGELFF,TGTGCCAGCAGCCTAAAGACTCGCGGGGGGCCCGGGGAGCTGTTTTTT
TRBV7-2,-,TRBJ1-2,-,CASSSLPLTETLNYGYTF,TGTGCCAGCAGCTCCCTCCCTCTGACAGAGACTTTGAACTATGGCTACACCTTC
TRBV19,-,TRBJ1-2,TRBD1,CASIPTRDRGPLGGYTF,TGTGCCAGTATCCCGACGCGGGACAGGGGCCCCTTGGGTGGCTACACCTTC
TRBV5-1,-,TRBJ2-7,TRBD1,CASSLQGQHYEQYF,TGCGCCAGCAGCTTGCAGGGACAGCACTACGAGCAGTACTTC
TRBV19,-,TRBJ2-3,-,CASSIKNSPSTDTQYF,TGTGCCAGTAGTATTAAAAATAGTCCGAGCACAGATACGCAGTATTTT
TRBV2,-,TRBJ2-5,TRBD2,CASTGGAGETQYF,TGTGCCAGCACCGGGGGGGCCGGAGAGACCCAGTACTTC
TRBV15,-,TRBJ2-7,-,CATSTWDTTYEQYF,TGTGCCACCAGCACTTGGGACACCACCTACGAGCAGTACTTC
TRBV9,-,TRBJ1-1,TRBD1,CASSVGTGKSQMNTEAFF,TGTGCCAGCAGCGTCGGGACAGGGAAGTCCCAAATGAACACTGAAGCTTTCTTT
TRBV12-3/TRBV12-4,-,TRBJ1-1,-,CASKRRGTEAFF,TGTGCCAGCAAGAGGCGGGGCACTGAAGCTTTCTTT
TRBV10-3,-,TRBJ2-2,TRBD1,CAILDNLSQGATGELFF,TGTGCCATTTTGGATAACCTGTCACAGGGGGCCACCGGGGAGCTGTTTTTT
TRBV7-3,-,TRBJ2-3,-,CASSSGGTDTQYF,TGTGCCAGCAGCTCGGGGGGCACAGATACGCAGTATTTT
TRBV27,-,TRBJ2-1,TRBD2,CASSLYPIPTSGGPTYNEQFF,TGTGCCAGCAGTTTATACCCCATCCCGACTAGCGGGGGACCTACCTACAATGAGCAGTTCTTC
TRBV7-9,-,TRBJ2-2,-,CASSSTSAGGELFF,TGTGCCAGCAGCTCGACTAGTGCCGGCGGGGAGCTGTTTTTT
TRBV6-1,-,TRBJ1-5,-,CASSEAAGGLLSNQPQHF,TGTGCCAGCAGTGAAGCGGCGGGGGGCCTTCTAAGCAATCAGCCCCAGCATTTT
TRBV28,-,TRBJ1-2,-,CASSLLGAFNYGYTF,TGTGCCAGCAGTTTACTGGGGGCCTTTAACTATGGCTACACCTTC
TRBV7-9,-,TRBJ2-1,TRBD1,CASSSADRGHGEQFF,TGTGCCAGCAGCTCAGCGGACAGGGGGCATGGTGAGCAGTTCTTC
TRBV30,-,TRBJ1-2,TRBD1,CAWSASTGLLGYTF,TGTGCCTGGAGTGCTTCGACAGGGTTATTGGGCTACACCTTC
TRBV27,-,TRBJ1-2,TRBD1,CASSRMGQIYGYTF,TGTGCCAGCAGTAGAATGGGACAGATCTATGGCTACACCTTC
TRBV28,-,TRBJ1-1,TRBD1,CASSQGTGVNTEAFF,TGTGCCAGCAGCCAAGGGACAGGGGTGAACACTGAAGCTTTCTTT
TRBV19,-,TRBJ1-5,-,CASSISYRVYSNQPQHF,TGTGCCAGTAGTATAAGTTACAGGGTTTATAGCAATCAGCCCCAGCATTTT